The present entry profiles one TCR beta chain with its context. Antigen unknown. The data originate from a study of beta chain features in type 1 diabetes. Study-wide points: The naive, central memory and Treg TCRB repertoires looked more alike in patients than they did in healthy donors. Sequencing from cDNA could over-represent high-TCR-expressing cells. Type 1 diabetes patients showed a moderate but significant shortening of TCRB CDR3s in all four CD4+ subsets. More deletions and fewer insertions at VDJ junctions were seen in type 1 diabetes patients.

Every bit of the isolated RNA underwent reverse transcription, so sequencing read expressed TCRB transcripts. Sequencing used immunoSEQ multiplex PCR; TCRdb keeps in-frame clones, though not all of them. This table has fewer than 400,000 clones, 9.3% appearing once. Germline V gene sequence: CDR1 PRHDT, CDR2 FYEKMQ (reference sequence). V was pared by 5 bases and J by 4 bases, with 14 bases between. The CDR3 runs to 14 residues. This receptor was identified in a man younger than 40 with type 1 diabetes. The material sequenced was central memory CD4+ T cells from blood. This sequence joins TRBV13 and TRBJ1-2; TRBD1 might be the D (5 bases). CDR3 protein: CASSRGRNPYGYTF. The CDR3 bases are TGTGCCAGCAGCCGGGGACGGAACCCCTATGGCTACACCTTC. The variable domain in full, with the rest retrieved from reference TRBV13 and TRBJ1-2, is AAGVIQSPRHLIKEKRETATLKCYPIPRHDTVYWYQQGPGQDPQFLISFYEKMQSDKGSIPDRFSAQQFSDYHSELNMSSLELGDSALYFCASSRGRNPYGYTFGSGTRLTVV.